The 32 T cell receptor beta chains listed next were all sequenced from one sample in a study of T cell clonotyping in hematopoietic cell transplantation. Generated by immunoSEQ multiplex PCR, the TCRdb table keeps only in-frame clones and is missing some. The repertoire holds approximately 10,000 clones, with roughly half as singletons. The sample consisted of peripheral blood mononuclear cells, taken 100 days after allogeneic stem cell transplant. These receptor sequences come from a female patient aged 45 to 65 who had an allogeneic stem cell transplant from an unrelated donor, so the T cells may come from the graft donor. Some clones in this sample may be carry-over from other donors' samples.

The chain employs TRBV5-6 and TRBJ2-7; the D is unclear. Germline V CDR1 and CDR2: SGHDT, YYEEEE. The CDR3 is 13 amino acids. V was shortened by 1 base and J by 0 bases, with 5 bases between the two germline ends. The CDR3 nucleotides are TGTGCCAGCAGCTTGTCCAGCTCCTACGAGCAGTACTTC. Encoded protein: CASSLSSSYEQYF.

This chain joins TRBV30 and TRBJ2-6; weak D call: TRBD2 (5 bases). The CDR3 totals 17 residues. The germline V gene encodes CDR1 GTSNPN and CDR2 SVGIG (reference sequence). Between the trimmed V and J ends, which lost 3 bases and 3 bases, there was a span of 18 bases. In DNA, the CDR3 is TGTGCCTGGAGGCGAGGGCGACTCCGGGTTGGGGCCAACGTCCTGACTTTC. The encoded protein is CAWRRGRLRVGANVLTF. Full variable domain (remainder filled in from reference TRBV30 and TRBJ2-6): SQTIHQWPATLVQPVGSPLSLECTVEGTSNPNLYWYRQAAGRGLQLLFYSVGIGQISSEVPQNLSASRPQDRQFILSSKKLLLSDSGFYLCAWRRGRLRVGANVLTFGAGSRLTVL.

The gene calls are TRBV6-5 and TRBJ1-2, with D uncertain. The V gene lost 5 bases and the J gene lost 4 bases, with 11 bases spanning the gap. Germline V gene lookup returns CDR1 MNHEY and CDR2 SVGAGI. The CDR3 length is 13 residues. CDR3 DNA: TGTGCCAGCAGTCCACATCTGGGCTATGGCTACACCTTC. The encoded protein is CASSPHLGYGYTF.

The chain carries TRBV5-6 and TRBJ1-2; possibly TRBD1 for D (5 bases). The germline V gene has CDR1 SGHDT and CDR2 YYEEEE. This CDR3 has 14 amino acids. The V end lost 3 bases, the J end lost 2 bases, and 11 bases lay between the germline ends. The CDR3 nucleotides are TGTGCCAGCAGCTCGACGGACAAGAACTATGGCTACACCTTC. It specifies CASSSTDKNYGYTF.

The sample holds a few counts of this clone. The chain combines TRBV30 with TRBJ2-3; D not certain. The germline gives CDR1 GTSNPN, CDR2 SVGIG (reference sequence). Trimming cost V 2 bases and J 3 bases, with 6 bases left between them. This CDR3 spans 12 amino acids. CDR3 loop: CAWSLATDTQYF. CDR3 nucleotide sequence: TGTGCCTGGAGTTTGGCTACAGATACGCAGTATTTT.

The chain combines TRBV5-4 with TRBJ2-1, with D perhaps matching TRBD1 (6 bases). There are 14 residues in the CDR3. Per the germline V gene, CDR1 is SGHNT and CDR2 is YYREEE (reference sequence). Trimming took 4 bases from V and 1 from J, leaving 9 bases between them. CDR3 in amino acids: CASSADSSYNEQFF. Here the CDR3 DNA reads TGTGCCAGCAGCGCGGACAGTTCCTACAATGAGCAGTTCTTC.

V usage is TRBV4-1 and J usage is TRBJ1-1, with 8 bases aligning to TRBD1. V shed 2 bases and J 5 bases; nucleotides not matched to a gene: 10. Germline assignment: CDR1 MGHRA and CDR2 YSYEKL. There are 16 residues in the CDR3. The CDR3 DNA sequence: TGCGCCAGCAGCCAATCCGGGACAGGCGCGGGGACTGAAGCTTTCTTT. It is translated as CASSQSGTGAGTEAFF.

By share of the sample, this clone is medium-sized. The chain links TRBV7-9 to TRBJ1-5, with D perhaps matching TRBD1 (5 bases). Germline V gives CDR1 SEHNR, CDR2 FQNEAQ (reference sequence). V was clipped by 7 bases and J by 4 bases, with 11 bases between them. The CDR3 extends over 13 amino acids. CDR3 loop: CASTSGGNQPQHF. The CDR3, as DNA: TGTGCCAGCACCTCCGGGGGGAATCAGCCCCAGCATTTT.

The V and J genes are TRBV9 and TRBJ1-5, with unresolved D. The CDR3 loop spans 15 amino acids. V lost 3 bases, J lost 4 bases, and 14 bases lay in between. The germline V gene has CDR1 SGDLS and CDR2 YYNGEE. This CDR3 reads CASSGTSAPNQPQHF. In DNA, the CDR3 is TGTGCCAGCAGCGGTACGTCAGCTCCAAATCAGCCCCAGCATTTT.

This sequence joins TRBV7-9 and TRBJ2-5, with 8 bases fitting TRBD1. The CDR3 consists of 15 residues. The germline gives CDR1 SEHNR, CDR2 FQNEAQ (reference sequence). The ends lost 5 bases at V and 1 base at J; junction bases unmatched: 6. The CDR3 coding sequence is TGTGCCAGCAGCGGACAGGGCCAGTTCCAAGAGACCCAGTACTTC. Protein sequence: CASSGQGQFQETQYF.

A few counts support this clone. J is TRBJ2-1 and V is TRBV29-1, with D uncertain. The germline V and J ends were trimmed by 0 bases and 0 bases, with 12 bases remaining between them. The CDR3 runs 16 residues. Germline V lookup: CDR1 SQVTM, CDR2 ANQGSEA. The CDR3 sequence is CSVEDPGYSSYNEQFF. The CDR3 DNA reads TGCAGCGTTGAAGATCCAGGCTATAGCTCCTACAATGAGCAGTTCTTC.

This clone has a handful of counts. The chain recombines TRBV6-6 with TRBJ1-5; D not certain. From germline, CDR1 is MNHNY and CDR2 SVGAGI (reference sequence). The V end was cut by 8 bases, the J end by 5 bases, with 10 bases between. The CDR3 totals 12 residues. CDR3 nucleotides: TGTGCCAGCGAGGACCTTCATCAGCCCCAGCATTTT. Its protein product is CASEDLHQPQHF.

The chain couples TRBV9 to TRBJ1-2; the match to TRBD1 covers 9 bases. This CDR3 is 16 amino acids long. The trim removed 0 bases at V and 8 bases at J, leaving 11 bases unmatched. Germline V lookup: CDR1 SGDLS, CDR2 YYNGEE. CDR3 nucleotides: TGTGCCAGCAGCGTAGCCGGGACAGGGCTAGGAGAGGGCTACACCTTC. This encodes CASSVAGTGLGEGYTF.

The rearrangement joins TRBV6-6 to TRBJ1-1, with D possibly TRBD1 on 6 matching bases. Trimming took 5 bases from V and 6 from J, leaving 10 bases between them. The CDR3 is 12 amino acids. Germline values: CDR1 MNHNY, CDR2 SVGAGI (reference sequence). DNA of the CDR3: TGTGCCAGCAGTCGGGACAAATCTGAAGCTTTCTTT. Encoded protein: CASSRDKSEAFF.

In this sample, this clone turned up once. This chain links TRBV28 with TRBJ2-3, with TRBD2 matching over 7 bases. This CDR3 comprises 16 residues. V trimming: 6 bases; J trimming: 1 base; junction bases outside the gene matches: 10. Germline CDR1 MDHEN, CDR2 SYDVKM. CDR3 region: CASSPWVTSRTDTQYF. CDR3 nucleotide sequence: TGTGCCAGCAGCCCGTGGGTGACTAGCCGCACAGATACGCAGTATTTT.

The chain links TRBV27 to TRBJ2-7; D is uncertain. The V end was cut by 8 bases, the J end by 4 bases, with 3 bases between. CDR1 and CDR2 from the germline V gene are MNHEY and SMNVEV (reference sequence). The CDR3 has 9 residues. In nucleotides, the CDR3 is TGTGCCAGCCCATACGAGCAGTACTTC. This translates into CASPYEQYF.

V and J are TRBV6-6 and TRBJ1-4, with D hard to call. The CDR3 is made up of 13 amino acids. V shed 9 bases and J shed 1 base, with 9 bases lying between them. Germline CDR1 and CDR2: MNHNY and SVGAGI (reference sequence). The CDR3, as DNA: TGTGCCAGTACCCTAAGAACTAATGAAAAACTGTTTTTT. Translated, it gives CASTLRTNEKLFF.

The V call is TRBV30, the J call TRBJ2-7; weak D call: TRBD2 (6 bases). V dropped 8 bases and J dropped 2 bases, with 13 bases sitting between them. Germline V gene data show CDR1 as GTSNPN and CDR2 as SVGIG (reference sequence). The CDR3 runs 12 residues. The CDR3 loop is CAGGANPYEQYF. CDR3 DNA: TGTGCCGGCGGGGCGAATCCCTACGAGCAGTACTTC.

The rearrangement joins TRBV5-6 to TRBJ1-6; tentatively, D is TRBD1 (5 bases). Germline V gene sequence: CDR1 SGHDT, CDR2 YYEEEE. This CDR3 has 14 amino acids. Trimming removed 0 bases from V and 8 bases from J, with 9 bases in between. The CDR3: CASSLGAGHSPLHF. CDR3 nucleotides: TGTGCCAGCAGCTTGGGCGCAGGGCATTCACCCCTCCACTTT.

The chain couples TRBV6-6 to TRBJ1-6; D possibly corresponds to TRBD1 (5 bases). Trimming stripped 6 bases from V and 10 bases from J, with 13 bases between. The CDR3 extends over 13 amino acids. Germline V CDR1 and CDR2: MNHNY, SVGAGI (reference sequence). The CDR3 nucleotides read TGTGCCAGCAGAGCAGGGATTGACTCACCCCTCCACTTT. It specifies CASRAGIDSPLHF.

This CDR3 reads CASSYDPAEQYF. CDR3 DNA: TGTGCCAGCAGTTATGATCCGGCCGAGCAGTACTTC. The rearrangement uses TRBV6-6 and TRBJ2-7; D is unclear. The CDR3 runs to 12 residues. Deletions cut 3 bases from V and 6 bases from J, with 9 bases between. Germline CDR1 MNHNY, CDR2 SVGAGI (reference sequence).

The chain joins TRBV6-1 to TRBJ2-3, with D perhaps matching TRBD1 (5 bases). The CDR3 contains 14 residues. Germline CDR1 and CDR2: MNHNS and SASEGT. V lost 5 bases to trimming and J lost 6 bases, with 15 bases between them. This CDR3 is CASSTGLNTDTQYF. The CDR3 bases are TGTGCCAGCAGTACAGGCCTAAACACCGATACGCAGTATTTT.

The sample holds a few counts of this clone. The gene calls are TRBV27 and TRBJ2-2; tentative D call: TRBD2 (5 bases). The CDR3 runs 14 residues. V was cut by 8 bases and J by 6 bases, with 16 bases left in between. Germline V gene lookup returns CDR1 MNHEY and CDR2 SMNVEV (reference sequence). CDR3: CASREGLMAGELFF. In DNA, the CDR3 is TGTGCCAGCCGGGAAGGTTTAATGGCCGGGGAGCTGTTTTTT.

This clone appeared a few times. The same CDR3 also results from other DNA sequences found in this sample. This chain connects TRBV30 to TRBJ2-7; TRBD2 is a possible D gene (5 bases). CDR1 is GTSNPN, CDR2 SVGIG, per germline (reference sequence). This CDR3 has 11 residues. V was pared by 5 bases and J by 3 bases, with 8 bases between. DNA for the CDR3: TGTGCCTGGGCGGGCAGCTACGAGCAGTACTTC. Translated, it gives CAWAGSYEQYF.

The gene calls are TRBV7-2 and TRBJ2-7; 7 positions agree with TRBD2. Germline V gene sequence: CDR1 SGHTA, CDR2 FQGNSA. V trimming: 5 bases; J trimming: 3 bases; junction bases outside the gene matches: 7. The length of the CDR3 is 14 residues. The CDR3 loop is CASSPMGTNYEQYF. In DNA, the CDR3 is TGTGCCAGCAGCCCCATGGGGACTAACTACGAGCAGTACTTC.

Worth noting for this clone: The germline gene is not matched at one end of the junction; a read error may be the cause. The rearrangement joins TRBV29-1 to TRBJ1-1; 7 positions agree with TRBD1. CDR3 length: 9 amino acids. Germline CDR1 is SQVTM and CDR2 is ANQGSEA. This CDR3 is CSDSGDRGF. CDR3 nucleotide sequence: TGCAGCGATTCCGGGGACAGAGGATTT.

This chain joins TRBV14 and TRBJ1-2, with D possibly matching TRBD1 (6 bases). V was shortened by 2 bases and J by 6 bases, with 10 bases between the two germline ends. From germline, CDR1 is SGHDN and CDR2 FVKESK. This CDR3 has 13 residues. The CDR3 DNA reads as TGTGCCAGCAGCCAAAGGGACATAAATGGCTACACCTTC. Translating it yields CASSQRDINGYTF.

The chain is built from TRBV6-5 and TRBJ2-5, with D perhaps TRBD1 (6 bases). CDR3 length equals 12 residues. The germline V gene has CDR1 MNHEY and CDR2 SVGAGI. Trimming left V 8 bases short and J 2 bases short, with 9 bases between. CDR3 sequence (DNA): TGTGCCAGCGCCAGGGGTCAAGAGACCCAGTACTTC. It codes for CASARGQETQYF.

The chain is built from TRBV6-5 and TRBJ2-5; 11 bases map to TRBD2. CDR3 length: 14 residues. Per the germline V gene, CDR1 is MNHEY and CDR2 is SVGAGI. Trimming removed 10 bases from V and 2 bases from J; junction bases left unmatched: 6. CDR3 region: CATRGLAVQETQYF. The CDR3 DNA is TGTGCCACCAGGGGACTAGCGGTTCAAGAGACCCAGTACTTC.

A single count supports this clone. The V and J genes are TRBV25-1 and TRBJ2-2, with D possibly being TRBD2 (5 bases). Between the trimmed V and J ends, which lost 2 bases and 4 bases, there was a span of 11 bases. This CDR3 is built from 15 residues. CDR1 MGHDK and CDR2 SYGVNS come from the germline V gene. The CDR3 loop is CASSETLGVTGELFF. CDR3 nucleotides: TGTGCCAGCAGTGAAACGCTCGGGGTCACCGGGGAGCTGTTTTTT.

This clone showed up just a few times. The chain employs TRBV7-9 and TRBJ1-2, with no clear D. The length of the CDR3 is 11 residues. Between the trimmed V and J ends, which lost 1 base and 6 bases, there was a span of 3 bases. Germline-derived CDR1 and CDR2 are SEHNR and FQNEAQ (reference sequence). This CDR3 reads CASSLEHGYTF. CDR3 coding DNA: TGTGCCAGCAGCTTAGAGCATGGCTACACCTTC.

This rearrangement joins TRBV5-1 to TRBJ2-3; no firm D call. The V end was cut by 4 bases, the J end by 7 bases, with 10 bases between. The CDR3 is made up of 12 amino acids. Germline CDR1 and CDR2: SGHRS and YFSETQ. CDR3 bases: TGCGCCAGCAGCGATACAGCCAATACGCAGTATTTT. Its protein product is CASSDTANTQYF.